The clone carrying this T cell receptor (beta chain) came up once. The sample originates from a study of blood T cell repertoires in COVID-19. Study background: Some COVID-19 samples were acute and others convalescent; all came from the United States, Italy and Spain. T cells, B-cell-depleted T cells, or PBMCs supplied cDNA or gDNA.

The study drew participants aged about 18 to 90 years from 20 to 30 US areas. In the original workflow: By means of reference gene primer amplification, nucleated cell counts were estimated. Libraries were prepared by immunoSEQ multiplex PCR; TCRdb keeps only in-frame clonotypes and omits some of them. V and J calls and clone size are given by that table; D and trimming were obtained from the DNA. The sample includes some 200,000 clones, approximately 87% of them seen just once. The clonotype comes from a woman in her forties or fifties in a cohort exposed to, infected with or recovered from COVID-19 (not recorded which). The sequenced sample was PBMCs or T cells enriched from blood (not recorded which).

The CDR3 protein is CASGTQGYQETQYF. The CDR3 bases are TGTGCTAGTGGGACCCAGGGATACCAAGAGACCCAGTACTTC. This chain links TRBV12-5 with TRBJ2-5; D possibly corresponds to TRBD1 (5 bases). CDR1 LGHNT and CDR2 FRNRAP come from the germline V gene. V shed 6 bases and J shed 0 bases, with 11 bases lying between them. The CDR3 has 14 amino acids.